Below, one TCR beta chain is given with its context. As yet, its antigen is unknown. Method: immunoSEQ multiplex PCR; TCRdb's copy keeps in-frame clones and lacks some. In the table there are some 14,000 clones, roughly 83% of which are singletons. Germline CDR1 SGHTA, CDR2 FQGNSA. J gave up 1 base and V 2 bases, and 2 bases lay outside the gene matches. This CDR3 is 16 amino acids long. This entry is derived from a study of T cell clonotyping in hematopoietic cell transplantation. Study as a whole: Cytoreduction preceded collection of pretransplant recipient samples. Study observations and caveats: At the given depth, recipient repertoires were over 95% de novo clonotypes. Pathologically expanded recipient clonotypes increased progressively from day 30 to day 180 as diversity fell. Cells were unsorted, so CD4 and CD8 contributions were not separated.

Time point denoted: recipient sample about 28 days before transplant, after cytoreduction. The receptor comes from a man in his sixties with acute myeloid leukemia. Some clones in this sample may be carry-over from other donors' samples. The source material was peripheral blood mononuclear cells, sampled before stem cell transplant. The rearrangement joins TRBV7-2 to TRBJ2-4; 10 bases map to TRBD2. CDR3 region: CASSLRLAGAKNIQYF. CDR3 in DNA: TGTGCCAGCAGCTTAAGACTAGCGGGTGCCAAAAACATTCAGTACTTC.